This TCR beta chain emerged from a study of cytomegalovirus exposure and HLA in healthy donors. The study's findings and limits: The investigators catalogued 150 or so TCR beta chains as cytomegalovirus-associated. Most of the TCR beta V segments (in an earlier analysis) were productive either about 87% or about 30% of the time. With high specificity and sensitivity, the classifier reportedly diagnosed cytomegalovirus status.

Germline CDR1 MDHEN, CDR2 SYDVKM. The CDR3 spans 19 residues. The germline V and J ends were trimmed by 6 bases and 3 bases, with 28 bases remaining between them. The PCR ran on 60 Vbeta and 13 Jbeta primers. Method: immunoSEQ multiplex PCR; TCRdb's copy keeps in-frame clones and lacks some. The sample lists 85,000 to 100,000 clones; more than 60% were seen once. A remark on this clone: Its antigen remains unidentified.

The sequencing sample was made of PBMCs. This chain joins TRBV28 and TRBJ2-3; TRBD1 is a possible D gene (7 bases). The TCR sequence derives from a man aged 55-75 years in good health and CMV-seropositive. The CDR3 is CASRHRPGVTGRITDTQYF. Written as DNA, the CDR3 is TGTGCCAGCAGGCATAGACCGGGGGTGACAGGGCGAATTACAGATACGCAGTATTTT. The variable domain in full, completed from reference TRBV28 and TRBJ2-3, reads DVKVTQSSRYLVKRTGEKVFLECVQDMDHENMFWYRQDPGLGLRLIYFSYDVKMKEKGDIPEGYSVSREKKERFSLILESASTNQTSMYLCASRHRPGVTGRITDTQYFGPGTRLTVL.